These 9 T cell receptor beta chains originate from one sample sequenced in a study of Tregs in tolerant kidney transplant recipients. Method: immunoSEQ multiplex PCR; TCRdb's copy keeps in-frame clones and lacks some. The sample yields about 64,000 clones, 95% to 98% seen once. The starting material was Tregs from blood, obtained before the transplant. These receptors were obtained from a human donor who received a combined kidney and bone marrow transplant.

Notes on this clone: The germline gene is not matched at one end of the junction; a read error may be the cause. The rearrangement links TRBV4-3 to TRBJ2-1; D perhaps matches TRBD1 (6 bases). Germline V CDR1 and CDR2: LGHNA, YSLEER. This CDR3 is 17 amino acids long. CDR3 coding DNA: TGCGCCAGCAGCCAAGAATGGTCGACAGGAGTTAACAATGATCAGTTCTTC. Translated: CASSQEWSTGVNNDQFF.

DNA for the CDR3: TGTGCCAGCAGTGAAGGGACAGGGTCGTTTGGCTACACCTTC. This encodes CASSEGTGSFGYTF. This rearrangement joins TRBV2 to TRBJ1-2; 8 bases line up with TRBD1. The length of the CDR3 is 14 residues. The germline V gene has CDR1 SNHLY and CDR2 FYNNEI. J gave up 7 bases and V 1 base, and 5 bases lay outside the gene matches.

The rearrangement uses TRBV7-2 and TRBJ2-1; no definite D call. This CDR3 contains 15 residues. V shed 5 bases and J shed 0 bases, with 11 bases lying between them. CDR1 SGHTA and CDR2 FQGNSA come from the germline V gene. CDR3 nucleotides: TGTGCCAGCAGCCGCGACTGGCTCTCCTACAATGAGCAGTTCTTC. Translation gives CASSRDWLSYNEQFF.

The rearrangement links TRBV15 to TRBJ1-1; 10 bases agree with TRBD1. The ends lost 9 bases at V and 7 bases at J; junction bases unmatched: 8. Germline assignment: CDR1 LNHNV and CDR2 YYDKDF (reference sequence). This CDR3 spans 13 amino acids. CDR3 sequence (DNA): TGTGCCACTGACAGGGGGCGAGGAAGTGAAGCTTTCTTT. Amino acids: CATDRGRGSEAFF.

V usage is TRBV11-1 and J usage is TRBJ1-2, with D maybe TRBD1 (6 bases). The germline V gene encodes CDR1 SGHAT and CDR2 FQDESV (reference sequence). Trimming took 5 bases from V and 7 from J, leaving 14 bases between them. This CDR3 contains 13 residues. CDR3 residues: CASSPNRDPGYTF. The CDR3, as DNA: TGTGCCAGCAGCCCCAACAGGGATCCTGGCTACACCTTC.

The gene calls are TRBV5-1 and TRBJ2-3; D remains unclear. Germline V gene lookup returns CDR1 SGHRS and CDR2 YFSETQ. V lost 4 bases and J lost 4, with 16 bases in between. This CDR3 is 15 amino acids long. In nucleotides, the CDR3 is TGCGCCAGCAGCGCATATCCTACGCCCGCAGATACGCAGTATTTT. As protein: CASSAYPTPADTQYF.

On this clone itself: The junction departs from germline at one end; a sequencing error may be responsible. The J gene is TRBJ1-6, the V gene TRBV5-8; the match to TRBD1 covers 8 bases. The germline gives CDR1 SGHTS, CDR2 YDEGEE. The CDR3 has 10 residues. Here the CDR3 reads CASSLTGVVF. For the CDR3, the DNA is TGTGCCAGCAGTTTGACAGGGGTCGTATTT.

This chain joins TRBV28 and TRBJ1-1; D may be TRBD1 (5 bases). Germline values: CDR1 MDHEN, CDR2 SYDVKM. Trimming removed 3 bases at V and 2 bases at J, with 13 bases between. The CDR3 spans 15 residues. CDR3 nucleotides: TGTGCCAGCAGTTTTGGGGGGAGGGGAAACACTGAAGCTTTCTTT. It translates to CASSFGGRGNTEAFF.

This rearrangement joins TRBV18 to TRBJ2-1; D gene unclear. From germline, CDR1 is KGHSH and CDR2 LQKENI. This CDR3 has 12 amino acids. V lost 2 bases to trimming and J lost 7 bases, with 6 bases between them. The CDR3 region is CASSPGPNEQFF. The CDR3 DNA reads TGTGCCAGCTCACCAGGGCCTAATGAGCAGTTCTTC.